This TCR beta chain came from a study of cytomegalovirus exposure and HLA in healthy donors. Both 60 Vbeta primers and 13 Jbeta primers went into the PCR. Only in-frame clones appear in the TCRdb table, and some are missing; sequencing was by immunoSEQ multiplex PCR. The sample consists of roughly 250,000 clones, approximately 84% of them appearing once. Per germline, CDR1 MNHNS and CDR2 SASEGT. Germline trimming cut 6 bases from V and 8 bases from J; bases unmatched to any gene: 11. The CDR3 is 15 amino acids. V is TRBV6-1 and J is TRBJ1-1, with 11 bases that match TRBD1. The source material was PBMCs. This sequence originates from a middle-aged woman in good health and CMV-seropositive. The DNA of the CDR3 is TGTGCCAGCAGCCCTACCGGGACAGGGGGATCCGAAGCTTTCTTT. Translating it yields CASSPTGTGGSEAFF.